The clone carrying this TCR beta chain has more than one count but fewer than ten. This sample is drawn from a study of beta chain features in type 1 diabetes. On average, the one heparinised blood draw given by each donor was around 110 mL. Germline loops: CDR1 SGHTA, CDR2 FQGNSA. CDR3 length: 13 residues. The V segment lost 7 bases and the J segment 9 bases; nucleotides outside the gene matches: 5. Expressed TCRB transcripts were sequenced because the entire RNA isolate underwent reverse transcription. The study sequenced naive, central memory and regulatory T cell samples to an average of roughly 4 million reads. The repertoire was sequenced with immunoSEQ multiplex PCR; TCRdb's copy has only in-frame clones and lacks some. The sample holds hundreds of thousands of clones; around 16% are singletons and the top ten take about 0.086%.

This sequence joins TRBV7-2 and TRBJ1-6; TRBD1 aligns across 8 bases. This clonotype was sampled from a man younger than 35 in good health. The sequencing sample was made of naive CD4+ T cells from blood. DNA of the CDR3: TGTGCCAGCACAGGAGACAGGGGTTCACCCCTCCACTTT. Protein sequence: CASTGDRGSPLHF.